This T cell receptor beta chain appears in the sequencing data of a study of blood T cell repertoires in COVID-19. Using immunoSEQ multiplex PCR, the repertoire was profiled, and TCRdb retains in-frame clones only, with some absent. The data contain some 60,000 clones, roughly 92% of them singletons. Sequenced material: peripheral blood. The clonotype comes from a human donor in a cohort sampled during active COVID-19.

The chain's CDR3 is CASSYRTGPQETQYF. CDR3 in DNA: TGTGCCAGCAGTTACCGGACAGGTCCGCAAGAGACCCAGTACTTC. The chain combines TRBV6-5 with TRBJ2-5; 7 nucleotides line up with TRBD1. With 2 bases clipped from V and 2 bases from J, the junction kept 5 bases outside the gene matches. Germline V gene sequence: CDR1 MNHEY, CDR2 SVGAGI. The CDR3 runs 15 residues.